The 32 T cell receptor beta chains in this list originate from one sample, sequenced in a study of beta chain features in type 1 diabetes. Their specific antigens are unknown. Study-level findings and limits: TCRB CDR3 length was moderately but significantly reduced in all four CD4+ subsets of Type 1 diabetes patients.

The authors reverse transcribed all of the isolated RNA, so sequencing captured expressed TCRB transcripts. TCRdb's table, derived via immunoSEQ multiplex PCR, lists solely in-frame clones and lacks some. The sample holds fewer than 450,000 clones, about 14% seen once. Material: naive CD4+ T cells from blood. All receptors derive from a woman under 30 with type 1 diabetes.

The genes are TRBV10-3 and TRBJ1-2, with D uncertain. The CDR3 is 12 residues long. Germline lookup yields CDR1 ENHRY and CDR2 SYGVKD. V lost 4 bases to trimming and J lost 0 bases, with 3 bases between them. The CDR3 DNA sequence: TGTGCCATCAGTGGAGCTAACTATGGCTACACCTTC. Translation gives CAISGANYGYTF.

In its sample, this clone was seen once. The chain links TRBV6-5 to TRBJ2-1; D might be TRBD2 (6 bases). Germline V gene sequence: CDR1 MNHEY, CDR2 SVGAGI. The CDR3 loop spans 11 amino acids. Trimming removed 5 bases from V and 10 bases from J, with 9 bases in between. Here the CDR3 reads CASSGLTEQFF. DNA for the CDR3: TGTGCCAGCAGTGGACTAACAGAGCAGTTCTTC.

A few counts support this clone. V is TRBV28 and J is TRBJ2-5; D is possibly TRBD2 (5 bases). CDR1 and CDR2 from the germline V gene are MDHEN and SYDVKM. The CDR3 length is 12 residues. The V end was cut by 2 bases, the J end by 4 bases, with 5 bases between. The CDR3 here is CASSLEGETQYF. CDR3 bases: TGTGCCAGCAGTTTAGAGGGAGAGACCCAGTACTTC. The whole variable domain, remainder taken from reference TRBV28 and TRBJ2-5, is DVKVTQSSRYLVKRTGEKVFLECVQDMDHENMFWYRQDPGLGLRLIYFSYDVKMKEKGDIPEGYSVSREKKERFSLILESASTNQTSMYLCASSLEGETQYFGPGTRLLVL.

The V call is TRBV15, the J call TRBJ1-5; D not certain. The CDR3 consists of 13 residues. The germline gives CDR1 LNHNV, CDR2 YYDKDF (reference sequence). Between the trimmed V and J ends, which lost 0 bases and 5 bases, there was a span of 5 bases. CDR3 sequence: CATSRDEDQPQHF. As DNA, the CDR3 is TGTGCCACCAGCAGAGATGAGGATCAGCCCCAGCATTTT.

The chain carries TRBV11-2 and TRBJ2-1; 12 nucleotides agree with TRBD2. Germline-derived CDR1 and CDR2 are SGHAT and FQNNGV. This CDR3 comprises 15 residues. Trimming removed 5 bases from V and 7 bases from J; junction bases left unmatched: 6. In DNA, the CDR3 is TGTGCCAGCAGCCCGACTAGCGGGAGAGGTAATGAGCAGTTCTTC. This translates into CASSPTSGRGNEQFF.

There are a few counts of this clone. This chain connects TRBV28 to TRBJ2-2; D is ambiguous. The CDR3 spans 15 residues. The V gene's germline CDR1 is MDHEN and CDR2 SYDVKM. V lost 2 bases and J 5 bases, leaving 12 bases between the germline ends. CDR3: CASSLVAAWTGELFF. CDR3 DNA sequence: TGTGCCAGCAGTTTAGTGGCTGCCTGGACCGGGGAGCTGTTTTTT.

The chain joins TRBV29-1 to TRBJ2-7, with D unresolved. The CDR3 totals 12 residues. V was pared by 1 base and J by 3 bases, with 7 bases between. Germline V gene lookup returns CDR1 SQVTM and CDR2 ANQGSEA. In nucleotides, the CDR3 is TGCAGCGTTGAAGGCGCGAACTACGAGCAGTACTTC. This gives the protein CSVEGANYEQYF.

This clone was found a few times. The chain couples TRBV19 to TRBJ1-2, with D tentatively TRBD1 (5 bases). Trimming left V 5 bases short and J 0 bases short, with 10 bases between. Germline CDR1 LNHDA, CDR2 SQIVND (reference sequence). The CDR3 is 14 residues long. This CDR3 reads CASSRQQTNYGYTF. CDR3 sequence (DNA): TGTGCCAGTAGTCGACAGCAAACTAACTATGGCTACACCTTC.

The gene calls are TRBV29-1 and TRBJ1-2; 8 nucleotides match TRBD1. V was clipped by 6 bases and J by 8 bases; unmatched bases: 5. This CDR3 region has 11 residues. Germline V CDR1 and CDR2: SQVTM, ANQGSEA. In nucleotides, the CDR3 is TGCAGCGTCAGGGGGCTCAACGGCTACACCTTC. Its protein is CSVRGLNGYTF.

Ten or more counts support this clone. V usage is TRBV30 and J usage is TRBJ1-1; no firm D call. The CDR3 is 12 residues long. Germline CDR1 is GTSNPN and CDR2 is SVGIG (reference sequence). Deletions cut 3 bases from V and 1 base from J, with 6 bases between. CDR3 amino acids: CAWRSENTEAFF. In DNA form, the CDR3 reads TGTGCCTGGAGGAGTGAGAACACTGAAGCTTTCTTT. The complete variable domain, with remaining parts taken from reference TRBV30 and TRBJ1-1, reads SQTIHQWPATLVQPVGSPLSLECTVEGTSNPNLYWYRQAAGRGLQLLFYSVGIGQISSEVPQNLSASRPQDRQFILSSKKLLLSDSGFYLCAWRSENTEAFFGQGTRLTVV.

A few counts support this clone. The CDR3 sequence: CASSTGQGPPDTQYF. The CDR3 bases are TGTGCCAGCAGCACGGGACAGGGGCCCCCAGATACGCAGTATTTT. The chain recombines TRBV6-5 with TRBJ2-3; TRBD1 agrees at 10 bases. Germline CDR1 is MNHEY and CDR2 is SVGAGI. J lost 4 bases, V lost 6 bases, and 7 bases had no gene match. The CDR3 runs 15 residues.

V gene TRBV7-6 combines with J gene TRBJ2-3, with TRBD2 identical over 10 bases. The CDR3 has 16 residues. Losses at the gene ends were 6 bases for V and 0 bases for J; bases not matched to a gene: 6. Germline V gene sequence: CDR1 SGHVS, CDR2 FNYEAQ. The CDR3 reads CASSQLAGRSTDTQYF. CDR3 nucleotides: TGTGCCAGCAGTCAACTAGCGGGGCGAAGCACAGATACGCAGTATTTT.

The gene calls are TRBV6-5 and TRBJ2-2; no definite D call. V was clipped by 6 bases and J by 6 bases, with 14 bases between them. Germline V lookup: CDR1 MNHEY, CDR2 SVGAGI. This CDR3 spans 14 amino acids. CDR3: CASRNQDFAGELFF. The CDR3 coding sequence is TGTGCCAGCAGGAATCAGGATTTCGCCGGGGAGCTGTTTTTT.

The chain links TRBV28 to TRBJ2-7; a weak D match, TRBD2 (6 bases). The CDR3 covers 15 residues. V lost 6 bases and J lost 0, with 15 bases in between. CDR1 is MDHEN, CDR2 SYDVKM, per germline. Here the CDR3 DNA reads TGTGCCAGCAGCCGGAGGGGCACAGGCTCCTACGAGCAGTACTTC. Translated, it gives CASSRRGTGSYEQYF.

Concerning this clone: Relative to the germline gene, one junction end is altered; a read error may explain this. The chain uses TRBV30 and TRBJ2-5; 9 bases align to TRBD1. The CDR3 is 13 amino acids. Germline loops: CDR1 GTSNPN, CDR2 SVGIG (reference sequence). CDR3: CVWSGTGSKTQYF. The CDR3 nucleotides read TGTGTCTGGAGCGGGACAGGGTCGAAGACCCAGTACTTC.

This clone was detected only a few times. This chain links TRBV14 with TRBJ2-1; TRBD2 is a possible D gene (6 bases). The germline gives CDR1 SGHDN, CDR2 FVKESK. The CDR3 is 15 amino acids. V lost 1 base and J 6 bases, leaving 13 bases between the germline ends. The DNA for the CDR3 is TGTGCCAGCAGCCAAGTAGGCCACGGGGGCAATGAGCAGTTCTTC. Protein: CASSQVGHGGNEQFF. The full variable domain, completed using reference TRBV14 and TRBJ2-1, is EAGVTQFPSHSVIEKGQTVTLRCDPISGHDNLYWYRRVMGKEIKFLLHFVKESKQDESGMPNNRFLAERTGGTYSTLKVQPAELEDSGVYFCASSQVGHGGNEQFFGPGTRLTVL.

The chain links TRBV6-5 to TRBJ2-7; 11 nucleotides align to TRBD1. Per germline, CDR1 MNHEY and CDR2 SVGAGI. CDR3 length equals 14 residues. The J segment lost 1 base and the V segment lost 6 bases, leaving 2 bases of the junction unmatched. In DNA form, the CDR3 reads TGTGCCAGCAGAGGGACAGGGGGTTCCTACGAGCAGTACGTC. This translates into CASRGTGGSYEQYV.

DNA of the CDR3: TGTGCCAGCAGGGAACCCAGGACAGATACGCAGTATTTT. Its protein product is CASREPRTDTQYF. The rearrangement joins TRBV27 to TRBJ2-3; D is undetermined. This CDR3 is 13 amino acids long. Germline-derived CDR1 and CDR2 are MNHEY and SMNVEV (reference sequence). Trimming pared 6 bases from V and 3 bases from J, leaving 10 bases between.

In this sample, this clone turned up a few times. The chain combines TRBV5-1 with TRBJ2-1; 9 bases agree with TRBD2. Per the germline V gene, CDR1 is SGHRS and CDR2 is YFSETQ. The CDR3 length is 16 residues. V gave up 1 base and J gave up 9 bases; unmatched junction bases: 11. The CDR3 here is CASSLIGTSNPFEQFF. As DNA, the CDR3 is TGCGCCAGCAGCTTGATTGGGACTAGCAATCCATTTGAGCAGTTCTTC.

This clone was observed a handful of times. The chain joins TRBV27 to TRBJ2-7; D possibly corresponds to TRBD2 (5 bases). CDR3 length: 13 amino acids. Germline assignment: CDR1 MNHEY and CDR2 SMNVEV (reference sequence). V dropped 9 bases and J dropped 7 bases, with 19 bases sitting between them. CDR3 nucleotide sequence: TGTGCCAGTAATGCCCCGGCCACTAGAGAGCAGTACTTC. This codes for CASNAPATREQYF.

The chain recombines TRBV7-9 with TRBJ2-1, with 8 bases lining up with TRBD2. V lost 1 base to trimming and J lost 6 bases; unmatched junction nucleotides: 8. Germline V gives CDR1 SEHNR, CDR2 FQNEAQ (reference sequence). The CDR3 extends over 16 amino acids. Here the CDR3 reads CASSLEAGVVGNEQFF. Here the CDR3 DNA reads TGTGCCAGCAGCTTAGAAGCGGGAGTCGTAGGCAATGAGCAGTTCTTC.

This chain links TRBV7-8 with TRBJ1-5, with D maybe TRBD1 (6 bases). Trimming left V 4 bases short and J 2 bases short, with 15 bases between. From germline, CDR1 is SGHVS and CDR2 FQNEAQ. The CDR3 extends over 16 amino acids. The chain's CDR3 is CASSSPRGGGNQPQHF. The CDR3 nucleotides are TGTGCCAGCAGCTCGCCCAGGGGAGGGGGCAATCAGCCCCAGCATTTT.

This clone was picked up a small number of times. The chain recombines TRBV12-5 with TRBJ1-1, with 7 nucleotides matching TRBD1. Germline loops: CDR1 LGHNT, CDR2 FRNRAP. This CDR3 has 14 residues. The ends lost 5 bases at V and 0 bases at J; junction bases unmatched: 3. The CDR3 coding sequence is TGTGCTAGTGGTCCCGGGACAGTGAACACTGAAGCTTTCTTT. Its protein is CASGPGTVNTEAFF.

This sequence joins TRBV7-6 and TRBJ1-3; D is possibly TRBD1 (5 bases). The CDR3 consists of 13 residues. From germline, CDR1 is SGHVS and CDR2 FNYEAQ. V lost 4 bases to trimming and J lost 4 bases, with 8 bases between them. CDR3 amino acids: CASSSGLGNTIYF. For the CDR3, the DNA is TGTGCCAGCAGCTCGGGACTCGGAAACACCATATATTTT. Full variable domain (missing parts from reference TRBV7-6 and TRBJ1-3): GAGVSQSPRYKVTKRGQDVALRCDPISGHVSLYWYRQALGQGPEFLTYFNYEAQQDKSGLPNDRFSAERPEGSISTLTIQRTEQRDSAMYRCASSSGLGNTIYFGEGSWLTVV.

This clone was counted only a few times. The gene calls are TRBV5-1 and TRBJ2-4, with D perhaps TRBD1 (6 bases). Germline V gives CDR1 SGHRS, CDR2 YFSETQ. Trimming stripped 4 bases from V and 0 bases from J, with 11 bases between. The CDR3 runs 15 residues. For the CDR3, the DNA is TGCGCCAGCAGCAAAACAGGGATAGCCAAAAACATTCAGTACTTC. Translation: CASSKTGIAKNIQYF.

The CDR3 is CASSITGGGTEAFF. Written as DNA, the CDR3 is TGTGCCAGTAGTATCACAGGGGGCGGCACTGAAGCTTTCTTT. This chain joins TRBV19 and TRBJ1-1; 9 positions match TRBD1. The germline gives CDR1 LNHDA, CDR2 SQIVND (reference sequence). The CDR3 runs to 14 residues. J was trimmed by 4 bases and V by 3 bases; bases with no gene match: 3.

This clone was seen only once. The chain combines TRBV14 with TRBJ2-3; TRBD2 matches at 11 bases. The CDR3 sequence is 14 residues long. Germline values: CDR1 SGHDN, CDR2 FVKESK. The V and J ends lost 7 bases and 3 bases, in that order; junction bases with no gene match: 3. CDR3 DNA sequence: TGTGCCAGCAACCTAGCGGGGGGTACAGATACGCAGTATTTT. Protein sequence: CASNLAGGTDTQYF. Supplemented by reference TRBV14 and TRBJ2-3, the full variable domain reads EAGVTQFPSHSVIEKGQTVTLRCDPISGHDNLYWYRRVMGKEIKFLLHFVKESKQDESGMPNNRFLAERTGGTYSTLKVQPAELEDSGVYFCASNLAGGTDTQYFGPGTRLTVL.

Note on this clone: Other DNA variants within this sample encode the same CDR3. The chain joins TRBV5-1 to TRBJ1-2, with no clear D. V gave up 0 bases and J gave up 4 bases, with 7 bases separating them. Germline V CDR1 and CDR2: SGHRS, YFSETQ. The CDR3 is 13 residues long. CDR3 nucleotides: TGCGCCAGCAGCTTGGGACCAGGCTATGGCTACACCTTC. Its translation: CASSLGPGYGYTF.

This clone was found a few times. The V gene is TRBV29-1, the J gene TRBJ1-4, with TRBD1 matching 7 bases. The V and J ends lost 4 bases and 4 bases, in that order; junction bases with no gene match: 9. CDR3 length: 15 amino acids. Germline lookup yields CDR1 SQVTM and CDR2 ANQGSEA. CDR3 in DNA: TGCAGCGTTGGGGATGGACAGGTTATTAATGAAAAACTGTTTTTT. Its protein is CSVGDGQVINEKLFF.

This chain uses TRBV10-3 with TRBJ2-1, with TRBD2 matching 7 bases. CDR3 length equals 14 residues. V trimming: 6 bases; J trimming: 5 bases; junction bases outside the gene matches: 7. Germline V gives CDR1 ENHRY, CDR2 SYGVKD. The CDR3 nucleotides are TGTGCCATCAGACTAGCGCAGTCGAACAATGAGCAGTTCTTC. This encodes CAIRLAQSNNEQFF.

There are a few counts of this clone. Written as DNA, the CDR3 is TGTGCCAGCTCACCTCTCGGACTAGCGGGAGGAACCGGGGAGCTGTTTTTT. Residues: CASSPLGLAGGTGELFF. This chain uses TRBV18 with TRBJ2-2; TRBD2 aligns across 14 bases. CDR1 KGHSH and CDR2 LQKENI come from the germline V gene. V dropped 3 bases and J dropped 5; count of bases not matched to a gene: 5. CDR3 size: 17 residues. Based on the CDR3 plus reference TRBV18 and TRBJ2-2, the full variable domain is NAGVMQNPRHLVRRRGQEARLRCSPMKGHSHVYWYRQLPEEGLKFMVYLQKENIIDESGMPKERFSAEFPKEGPSILRIQQVVRGDSAAYFCASSPLGLAGGTGELFFGEGSRLTVL.

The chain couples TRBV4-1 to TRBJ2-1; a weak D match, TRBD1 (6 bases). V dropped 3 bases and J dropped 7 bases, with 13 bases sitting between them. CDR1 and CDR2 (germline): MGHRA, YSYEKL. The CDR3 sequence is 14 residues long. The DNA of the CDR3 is TGCGCCAGCAGCCACCAACAGGGAAATAATGAGCAGTTCTTC. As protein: CASSHQQGNNEQFF.